This TCR beta chain derives from a study of vaccination effects on CD4 cells after COVID-19. Germline trimming cut 5 bases from V and 0 bases from J; bases unmatched to any gene: 11. The CDR3 sequence is 17 residues long. Germline V gene lookup returns CDR1 GTSNPN and CDR2 SVGIG (reference sequence). Profiling relied on immunoSEQ multiplex PCR, and the TCRdb table lists in-frame clones only, not all of them. The sample records under 70,000 clones, less than 80% being singletons. Under the ViraFEST assay, PBMC were stimulated with viral peptide pools so that antigen-specific CD4+ T cells expanded. Sequencing was performed afterwards. Investigators separated out CD4+ T cells once 10 days of culture had passed. Nobody among the vaccine recipients had prior SARS-CoV-2 infection (nucleocapsid antibodies were negative). Worth noting for this clone: Its matching antigen is unknown.

This TCR was sampled from a human donor who received a COVID-19 vaccine. The rearrangement uses TRBV30 and TRBJ2-1; 9 bases line up with TRBD2. The specimen was CD4+ T cells from PBMCs cultured with HCoV-OC43 spike peptides, collected before COVID-19 vaccination. The subset denotes: HCoV-OC43 spike overlapping peptide pool stimulation. The CDR3 DNA reads as TGTGCCTGGGGCCTAGCGGGGATTTATAGCTCCTACAATGAGCAGTTCTTC. Protein: CAWGLAGIYSSYNEQFF. Together with reference TRBV30 and TRBJ2-1, the CDR3 gives the full variable domain: SQTIHQWPATLVQPVGSPLSLECTVEGTSNPNLYWYRQAAGRGLQLLFYSVGIGQISSEVPQNLSASRPQDRQFILSSKKLLLSDSGFYLCAWGLAGIYSSYNEQFFGPGTRLTVL.